The present T cell receptor beta chain was sequenced within a study of blood T cell repertoires in COVID-19. Study in general: Sources were T cells, B-cell-depleted T cells, or PBMCs; the material itself was cDNA or gDNA.

Per the original methods: Amplification of reference gene primers was used by the study to estimate nucleated cell counts. Data came from immunoSEQ multiplex PCR; TCRdb stores just in-frame clones and leaves some out. Clone size and the V and J calls come from that table; the DNA yielded D and trimming. The sample holds about 460,000 clones; approximately 91% are singletons and the top ten take around 7.9%. In its sample, this clone was seen once. Sequencing was performed on PBMCs or T cells enriched from blood (not recorded which). The sequence came from an older woman who had recovered from COVID-19.

The CDR3: CASRSGTGSGNTIYF. CDR3 bases: TGTGCCAGCAGGAGTGGGACAGGGTCCGGAAACACCATATATTTT. The chain employs TRBV7-9 and TRBJ1-3, with 9 nucleotides matching TRBD1. The CDR3 is 15 amino acids. The ends lost 6 bases at V and 4 bases at J; junction bases unmatched: 7. Per germline, CDR1 SEHNR and CDR2 FQNEAQ (reference sequence).